This T cell receptor beta chain came from a study of cytomegalovirus exposure and HLA in healthy donors. Trimming took off 10 bases at V and 1 base at J, with 8 bases between the two ends. The CDR3 consists of 13 residues. The germline CDR1 and CDR2 sequences are SGHNT and YENEEA. The donors were healthy bone marrow donors. The PCR was carried out with 60 Vbeta primers and 13 Jbeta primers. In the original processing: Later analysis identified tens of millions of unique TCR beta chains, around 10 million shared. Libraries were prepared by immunoSEQ multiplex PCR; TCRdb keeps only in-frame clonotypes and omits some of them. The V and J calls and clone size were taken over from that table, and D and trimming were inferred from the DNA. The sample carries about 110,000 clones, about two thirds recorded once.

This receptor was identified in a young man in good health and CMV-seropositive. The chain employs TRBV11-3 and TRBJ2-6; D unresolved. Sequencing input: PBMCs. CDR3 residues: CAKSQSGANVLTF. CDR3 coding DNA: TGTGCCAAGTCGCAGTCTGGGGCCAACGTCCTGACTTTC.